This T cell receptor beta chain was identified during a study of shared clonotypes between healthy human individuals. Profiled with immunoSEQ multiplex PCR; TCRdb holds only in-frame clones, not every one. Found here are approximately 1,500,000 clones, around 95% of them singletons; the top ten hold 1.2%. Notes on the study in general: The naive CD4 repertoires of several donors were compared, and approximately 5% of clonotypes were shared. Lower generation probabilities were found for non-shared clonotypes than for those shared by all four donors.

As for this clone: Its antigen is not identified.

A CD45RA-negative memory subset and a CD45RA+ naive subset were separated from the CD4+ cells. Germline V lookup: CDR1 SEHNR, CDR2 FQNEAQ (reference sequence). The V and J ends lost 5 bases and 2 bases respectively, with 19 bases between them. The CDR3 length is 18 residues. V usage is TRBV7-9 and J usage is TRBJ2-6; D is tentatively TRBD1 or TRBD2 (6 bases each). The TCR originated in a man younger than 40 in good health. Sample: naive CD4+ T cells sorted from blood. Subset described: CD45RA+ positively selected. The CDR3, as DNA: TGTGCCAGCAGCGACCGGAGGGGGAAGCAGGCTGGGGCCAACGTCCTGACTTTC. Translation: CASSDRRGKQAGANVLTF.